This passage covers 11 T cell receptor beta chains from one sample sequenced in a study of blood T cell repertoires in COVID-19. Sequencing used immunoSEQ multiplex PCR; TCRdb keeps in-frame clones, though not all of them. Of some 250,000 clones listed, about 80% were seen once; the top ten hold 3.3%. The sequencing input was peripheral blood. Receptors originate from a woman of 80 years or more with acute or convalescent COVID-19.

The chain employs TRBV11-2 and TRBJ2-2; TRBD1 is a possible D gene (7 bases). With 4 bases removed from V and 4 bases from J, the gap between germline ends came to 13 bases. CDR1 and CDR2 (germline): SGHAT, FQNNGV. The CDR3 length is 15 residues. The CDR3 nucleotides are TGTGCCAGCAGCTCGCAGGGGGGCCCCACCGGGGAGCTGTTTTTT. Its protein is CASSSQGGPTGELFF. The full variable domain, completed using reference TRBV11-2 and TRBJ2-2, is EAGVAQSPRYKIIEKRQSVAFWCNPISGHATLYWYQQILGQGPKLLIQFQNNGVVDDSQLPKDRFSAERLKGVDSTLKIQPAKLEDSAVYLCASSSQGGPTGELFFGEGSRLTVL.

The chain recombines TRBV19 with TRBJ2-1; a weak D match, TRBD1 (5 bases). Between the trimmed V and J ends, which lost 11 bases and 4 bases, there was a span of 30 bases. The CDR3 is 18 amino acids. Germline values: CDR1 LNHDA, CDR2 SQIVND (reference sequence). The chain's CDR3 is CAASSWQGKSIIYNEQFF. CDR3 in DNA: TGTGCCGCTTCCTCGTGGCAGGGAAAGTCTATAATTTACAATGAGCAGTTCTTC.

The sample holds a few counts of this clone. The chain joins TRBV18 to TRBJ2-1, with 8 nucleotides matching TRBD2. The CDR3 has 15 residues. With 1 base clipped from V and 5 bases from J, the junction kept 4 bases outside the gene matches. Germline assignment: CDR1 KGHSH and CDR2 LQKENI. CDR3 loop: CASSPLAGPDNEQFF. The CDR3 bases are TGTGCCAGCTCACCACTAGCGGGACCTGACAATGAGCAGTTCTTC. The complete variable domain, with remaining parts taken from reference TRBV18 and TRBJ2-1, reads NAGVMQNPRHLVRRRGQEARLRCSPMKGHSHVYWYRQLPEEGLKFMVYLQKENIIDESGMPKERFSAEFPKEGPSILRIQQVVRGDSAAYFCASSPLAGPDNEQFFGPGTRLTVL.

J is TRBJ2-2 and V is TRBV7-2, with TRBD2 matching 7 bases. The germline CDR1 and CDR2 sequences are SGHTA and FQGNSA. This CDR3 is built from 16 residues. The V segment lost 5 bases and the J segment 6 bases; nucleotides outside the gene matches: 12. The CDR3 DNA is TGTGCCAGCAGCCCCACTAGCGACCACGTACCCGGGGAGCTGTTTTTT. Amino acids: CASSPTSDHVPGELFF.

This chain joins TRBV7-3 and TRBJ1-1, with D perhaps matching TRBD1 (5 bases). The V gene lost 2 bases and the J gene lost 6 bases, with 10 bases spanning the gap. Per the germline V gene, CDR1 is SGHTA and CDR2 is FQGTGA. The CDR3 runs to 13 residues. In nucleotides, the CDR3 is TGTGCCAGCAGCTTAGGGGCAATATCTGAAGCTTTCTTT. Its translation is CASSLGAISEAFF. Looking up the rest from reference TRBV7-3 and TRBJ1-1 gives the full variable domain: GAGVSQTPSNKVTEKGKYVELRCDPISGHTALYWYRQSLGQGPEFLIYFQGTGAADDSGLPNDRFFAVRPEGSVSTLKIQRTERGDSAVYLCASSLGAISEAFFGQGTRLTVV.

This clone was observed a few times. The chain combines TRBV5-1 with TRBJ2-1, with 11 bases that match TRBD2. The V and J ends lost 5 bases and 4 bases, in that order; junction bases with no gene match: 8. Germline CDR1 is SGHRS and CDR2 is YFSETQ. This CDR3 is 16 amino acids long. CDR3 DNA: TGCGCCAGCAGTTTTACTAGCGGGAGTCTATACAATGAGCAGTTCTTC. It yields the protein CASSFTSGSLYNEQFF.

The chain uses TRBV11-2 and TRBJ1-2; perhaps TRBD1 as D (6 bases). CDR1 SGHAT and CDR2 FQNNGV come from the germline V gene. CDR3 length: 12 amino acids. Between the trimmed V and J ends, which lost 5 bases and 6 bases, there was a span of 10 bases. The CDR3 sequence is CASSRGADGYTF. The CDR3 DNA reads TGTGCCAGCAGCCGGGGGGCGGATGGCTACACCTTC.

The V call is TRBV20-1, the J call TRBJ2-7, with a tentative D call TRBD1 (5 bases). The CDR3 has 12 amino acids. The germline V gene has CDR1 DFQATT and CDR2 SNEGSKA (reference sequence). Trimming took 3 bases from V and 6 from J, leaving 12 bases between them. CDR3 amino acids: CSASYLRGEQYF. Here the CDR3 DNA reads TGCAGTGCTAGTTACCTAAGGGGCGAGCAGTACTTC.

This clone was counted only a few times. The rearrangement links TRBV19 to TRBJ1-4; 8 bases align to TRBD1. The CDR3 runs 13 residues. V was clipped by 8 bases and J by 7 bases; unmatched bases: 6. Germline CDR1 reads LNHDA; CDR2 reads SQIVND (reference sequence). This CDR3 reads CASPTGDGEKLFF. CDR3 DNA sequence: TGTGCCAGTCCGACAGGGGATGGTGAAAAACTGTTTTTT.

This clone was detected only once. The chain links TRBV7-8 to TRBJ2-3, with a weak D call TRBD1 (6 bases). The CDR3 sequence is 14 residues long. The germline CDR1 and CDR2 sequences are SGHVS and FQNEAQ. The V end lost 8 bases, the J end lost 4 bases, and 16 bases lay between the germline ends. This CDR3 is CASGSLGAPDTQYF. CDR3 coding DNA: TGTGCCAGCGGGTCACTGGGGGCCCCAGATACGCAGTATTTT.

This clone was counted once. The J gene is TRBJ2-2, the V gene TRBV18, with TRBD1 matching over 7 bases. Germline V gene lookup returns CDR1 KGHSH and CDR2 LQKENI. The V segment lost 4 bases and the J segment 6 bases; nucleotides outside the gene matches: 17. The CDR3 consists of 18 residues. CDR3 DNA: TGTGCCAGCTCACTACAGCCCTTGACAGGGAGAAGGGCCGGGGAGCTGTTTTTT. It is translated as CASSLQPLTGRRAGELFF.